The clone carrying this T cell receptor (beta chain) has a handful of counts. Its cognate antigen is unknown. Relative to the germline gene, one junction end is altered; a read error may explain this. The CDR3 consists of 12 residues. Per germline, CDR1 SGHTA and CDR2 FQGNSA. The sample is drawn from a study of naive and memory T cell subsets. Study-level findings and limits: Naive and memory repertoire findings lacked a ground truth for validation. Possibly reflecting memory cells re-expressing CD45RA, a few larger clonotypes occurred in naive repertoires, especially CD8. Clonotypes here are unpaired alpha or beta chain sequences.

The beta constant-region primer was an equimolar mix of two oligonucleotides covering TRBC1 and TRBC2. Four rounds of PCR amplified the ligated cDNA using nested alpha and beta constant-region primers plus SP2. TCRdb recomputed calls from the UMI-ligation and nested PCR reads with MiXCR, one row per CDR3 protein. The data contain roughly 100,000 distinct CDR3 sequences, 10% to 12% of them singletons. CD4 T cells were positively selected, then CD8 T cells from the CD4-negative fraction. Sequenced material: naive CD4+ T cells from blood. The chain combines TRBV7-2 with TRBJ2-7; the match to TRBD1 covers 9 bases. This clonotype originated in a human donor in good health. This CDR3 reads CASSRDRARVIF. The CDR3 bases are TGTGCCAGCAGCCGGGACAGGGCGCGAGTAATCTTC.